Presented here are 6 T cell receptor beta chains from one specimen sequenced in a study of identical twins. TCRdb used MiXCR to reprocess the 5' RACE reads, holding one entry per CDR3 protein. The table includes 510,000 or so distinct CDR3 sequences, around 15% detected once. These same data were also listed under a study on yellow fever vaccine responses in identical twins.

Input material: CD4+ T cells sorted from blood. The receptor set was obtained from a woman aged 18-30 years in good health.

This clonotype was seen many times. The CDR3 region has the DNA TGTGCCAGCAGTTTAGAGCGGCTGAGCACAGATACGCAGTATTTT. It encodes CASSLERLSTDTQYF. The rearrangement joins TRBV27 to TRBJ2-3; the D gene is possibly TRBD2 (5 bases). Germline CDR1 reads MNHEY; CDR2 reads SMNVEV (reference sequence). With 2 bases removed from V and 0 bases from J, the gap between germline ends came to 9 bases. CDR3 length: 15 amino acids.

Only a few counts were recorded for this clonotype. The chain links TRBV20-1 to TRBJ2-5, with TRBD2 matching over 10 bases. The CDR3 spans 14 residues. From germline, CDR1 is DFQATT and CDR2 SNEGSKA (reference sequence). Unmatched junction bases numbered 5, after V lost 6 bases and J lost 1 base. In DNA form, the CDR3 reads TGCAGTGCGCAACTAGCGGGGTCCCAAGAGACCCAGTACTTC. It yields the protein CSAQLAGSQETQYF.

The CDR3 reads CATSETGANVLTF. The CDR3 DNA reads TGTGCCACCAGTGAAACTGGGGCCAACGTCCTGACTTTC. The rearrangement joins TRBV24-1 to TRBJ2-6; D not certain. Germline assignment: CDR1 KGHDR and CDR2 SFDVKD. Trimming cost V 4 bases and J 2 bases, with 2 bases left between them. This CDR3 comprises 13 residues.

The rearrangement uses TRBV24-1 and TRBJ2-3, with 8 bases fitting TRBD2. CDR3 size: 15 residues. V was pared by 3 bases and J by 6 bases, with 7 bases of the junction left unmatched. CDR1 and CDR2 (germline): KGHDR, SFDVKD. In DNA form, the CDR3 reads TGTGCCACCAGTGATCCGACCCTAGCGGGCGATACGCAGTATTTT. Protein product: CATSDPTLAGDTQYF.

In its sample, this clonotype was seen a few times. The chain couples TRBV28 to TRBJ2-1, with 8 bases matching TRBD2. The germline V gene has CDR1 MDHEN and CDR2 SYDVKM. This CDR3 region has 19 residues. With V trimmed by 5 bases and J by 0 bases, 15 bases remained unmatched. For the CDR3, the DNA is TGTGCCAGCAGTCCCCTCGGGAGGGCCGGAAGGAGCTCCTACAATGAGCAGTTCTTC. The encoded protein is CASSPLGRAGRSSYNEQFF.

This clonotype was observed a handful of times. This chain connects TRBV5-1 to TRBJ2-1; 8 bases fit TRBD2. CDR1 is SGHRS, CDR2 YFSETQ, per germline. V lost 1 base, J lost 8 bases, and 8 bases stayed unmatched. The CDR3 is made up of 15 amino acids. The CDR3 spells CASSLPGTRFDEQFF. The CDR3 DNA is TGCGCCAGCAGCTTGCCCGGGACTAGGTTCGATGAGCAGTTCTTC.